This T cell receptor (beta chain) was found in a study of T cell changes during pregnancy in multiple sclerosis. This table comes from immunoSEQ multiplex PCR, and its TCRdb copy is limited to in-frame clones, with some not included. The sample consists of about 50,000 clones, about 90% of them appearing once. Germline V CDR1 and CDR2: SGHVS, FQNEAQ. The CDR3 loop spans 15 amino acids. With V trimmed by 6 bases and J by 4 bases, 4 bases remained unmatched. This clone was seen only once. The specimen was CD4+ T cells from peripheral blood mononuclear cells, collected after pregnancy. The receptor was isolated from a female donor with multiple sclerosis, enrolled in a pregnancy study. V usage is TRBV7-8 and J usage is TRBJ2-2; TRBD2 matches 11 bases. Written as DNA, the CDR3 is TGTGCCAGCAGTCATAGCGGGGGGGTCACCGGGGAGCTGTTTTTT. It yields the protein CASSHSGGVTGELFF.